This T cell receptor (beta chain) was recovered during a study of regulatory T cells in long-lasting Graves disease. Unmatched junction bases numbered 4, after V lost 6 bases and J lost 7 bases. This CDR3 contains 14 residues. Library construction for TCR beta used iRepertoire HTBI primers and Arm-PCR of CDR3 regions. A single record per CDR3 protein comes from TCRdb applying MiXCR to the multiplex PCR reads. The profile shows roughly 320,000 distinct CDR3 sequences, roughly a sixth of them singletons. General study findings and limits: The number of shared public clonotypes was higher in persistent patients (2,741) than new patients (under 1,000).

This clonotype was counted many times. The antigen remains undetermined. Sample time point: newly diagnosed GD, antithyroid drugs for less than 3 months. TCR sequences were obtained from RNA taken from PBMCs. The data were also submitted as part of a second study, on T cells in Graves' hyperthyroidism and ophthalmopathy.

This chain uses TRBV12-3 or TRBV12-4 with TRBJ1-6; the match to TRBD1 covers 9 bases. The TCR was taken from a man aged 40-55 years with Graves disease. Specimen: peripheral blood mononuclear cells (PBMCs), collected at new diagnosis, from a patient treated with antithyroid drugs. CDR3 DNA: TGTGCCAGCAGAGGGGACAGGGACAATTCACCCCTCCACTTT. Its translation: CASRGDRDNSPLHF.